This T cell receptor beta chain stems from a study of blood T cell repertoires in COVID-19. Under the authors' procedure: Reference gene primers were amplified, and this amplification served to estimate nucleated cell counts. Assay: immunoSEQ multiplex PCR; the TCRdb copy retains only in-frame clones and omits some. V, J and clone size are those of that table, while D and trimming were read from the DNA. This sample has about 270,000 clones, with approximately 90% found just once. This clone occurred a few times. Germline-derived CDR1 and CDR2 are SGHVS and FQNEAQ. This CDR3 is built from 20 residues. The V segment lost 1 base and the J segment 1 base; nucleotides outside the gene matches: 15.

The clonotype comes from a man aged 60-69 years who had recovered from COVID-19. The chain joins TRBV7-8 to TRBJ1-5, with TRBD1 matching 8 bases. The sequencing sample was made of peripheral blood. The DNA of the CDR3 is TGTGCCAGCAGCTTAGTAGGGGCAACAGGGGGTTGGGGAAGCAATCAGCCCCAGCATTTT. This sequence encodes CASSLVGATGGWGSNQPQHF.